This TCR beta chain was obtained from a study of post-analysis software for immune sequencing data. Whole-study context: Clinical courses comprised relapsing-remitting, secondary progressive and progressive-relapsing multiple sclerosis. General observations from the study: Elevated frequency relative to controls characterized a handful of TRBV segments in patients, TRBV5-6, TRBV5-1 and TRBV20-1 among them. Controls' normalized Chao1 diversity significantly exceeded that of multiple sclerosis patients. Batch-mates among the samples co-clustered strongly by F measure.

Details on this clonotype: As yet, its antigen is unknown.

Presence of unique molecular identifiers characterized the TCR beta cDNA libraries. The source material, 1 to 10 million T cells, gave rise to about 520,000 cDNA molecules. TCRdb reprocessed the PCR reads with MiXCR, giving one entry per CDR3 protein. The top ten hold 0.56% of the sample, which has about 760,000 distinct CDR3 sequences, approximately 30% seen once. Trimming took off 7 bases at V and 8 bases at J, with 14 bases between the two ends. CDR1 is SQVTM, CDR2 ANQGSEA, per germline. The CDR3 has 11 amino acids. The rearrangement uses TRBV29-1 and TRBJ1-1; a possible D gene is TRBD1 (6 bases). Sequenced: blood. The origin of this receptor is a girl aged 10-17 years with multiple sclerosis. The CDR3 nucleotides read TGCAGCGCCCCATTAGGACAGGAAGCTTTCTTT. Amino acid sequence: CSAPLGQEAFF.